This is a list of T cell receptor beta chains from one sample in a study of cytomegalovirus exposure and HLA in healthy donors. Generated by immunoSEQ multiplex PCR, the TCRdb table keeps only in-frame clones and is missing some. The sample has approximately 190,000 clones, roughly 68% seen once. The specimen sequenced was PBMCs. These receptors were obtained from a woman aged 25 to 39 in good health and CMV-seronegative. Both conserved end residues are part of each CDR3. The order of the fields is CDR3 protein, CDR3 DNA, clone size, D gene, V gene, J gene. D genes are given only for firm matches. The size field is filled for only some rows; it gives once, few, many or a size class.

CASSAYSGTAAYEQYF	TGTGCCAGCAGTGCCTATTCCGGGACTGCAGCCTACGAGCAGTACTTC	few	.	TRBV27	TRBJ2-7
CASSQGHHTNTEAFF	TGCGCCAGCAGCCAAGGACACCACACGAACACTGAAGCTTTCTTT	.	.	TRBV4-3	TRBJ1-1
CASSLGGGSGANVLTF	TGTGCCAGCAGCTTAGGCGGGGGTTCTGGGGCCAACGTCCTGACTTTC	.	.	TRBV13	TRBJ2-6
CASSPRDRGGGVGGETQYF	TGTGCCAGCAGCCCGCGGGACAGGGGGGGCGGCGTAGGTGGAGAGACCCAGTACTTC	.	TRBD1	TRBV9	TRBJ2-5
CASSRAPGTEAFF	TGTGCCAGCAGTCGGGCCCCAGGGACTGAAGCTTTCTTT	.	.	TRBV6-1	TRBJ1-1
CASSSPGQGQEKLFF	TGTGCCAGCAGCTCCCCGGGACAGGGCCAAGAAAAACTGTTTTTT	few	TRBD1	TRBV5-4	TRBJ1-4
CASSFHSGRNTGELFF	TGTGCCAGTAGTTTCCATAGCGGGCGGAACACCGGGGAGCTGTTTTTT	few	TRBD2	TRBV19	TRBJ2-2
CATSRALAGETQYF	TGTGCCACCAGCAGAGCTCTAGCGGGGGAGACCCAGTACTTC	.	TRBD2	TRBV15	TRBJ2-5
CASSLGDRGYEQYF	TGTGCCAGCAGCCTGGGGGACAGGGGGTACGAGCAGTACTTC	.	TRBD1	TRBV4-2	TRBJ2-7
CASSPGGWRQYF	TGTGCCAGCTCACCCGGGGGTTGGCGGCAGTACTTC	few	.	TRBV18	TRBJ2-7
CASSIDLGLEYNEQFF	TGTGCCAGTAGTATAGATTTGGGACTAGAGTACAATGAGCAGTTCTTC	.	TRBD2	TRBV19	TRBJ2-1
CSVRTSGSQETQYF	TGCAGCGTAAGGACTAGCGGGTCTCAAGAGACCCAGTACTTC	.	TRBD2	TRBV29-1	TRBJ2-5
CASSPRQGIVPHNEQFF	TGTGCCAGCAGCCCAAGGCAGGGCATAGTCCCTCACAATGAGCAGTTCTTC	few	.	TRBV7-8	TRBJ2-1
CASSQEEGGTGNQPQHF	TGCGCCAGCAGCCAAGAGGAGGGGGGGACGGGCAATCAGCCCCAGCATTTT	few	.	TRBV4-1	TRBJ1-5
CASSLSGTGDFYEQYF	TGTGCTAGCAGCTTATCCGGGACAGGAGACTTTTACGAGCAGTACTTC	.	TRBD1	TRBV5-6	TRBJ2-7
CASSLDRAGSYEQYF	TGCGCCAGCAGCCTCGACAGGGCTGGATCCTACGAGCAGTACTTC	.	TRBD1	TRBV5-1	TRBJ2-7
CASSLIGGSRAGRYNEQFF	TGTGCCAGCAGCTTAATTGGGGGATCGCGAGCGGGAAGGTACAATGAGCAGTTCTTC	.	TRBD2	TRBV7-2	TRBJ2-1
CASSPRTANTGELFF	TGTGCCAGCTCCCCTAGGACAGCGAACACCGGGGAGCTGTTTTTT	.	.	TRBV18	TRBJ2-2
CASSQVSGDGPGQETQYF	TGCGCCAGCAGCCAAGTTTCGGGGGACGGTCCCGGTCAAGAGACCCAGTACTTC	.	.	TRBV4-3	TRBJ2-5
CASIGQPNQPQHF	TGTGCCAGTATAGGACAGCCTAATCAGCCCCAGCATTTT	few	.	TRBV19	TRBJ1-5
CASSYLAPSSGNTIYF	TGTGCCAGCTCCTATTTAGCCCCGAGCTCTGGAAACACCATATATTTT	few	.	TRBV2	TRBJ1-3
CASRKREVVGTQYF	TGTGCCAGTAGAAAGCGGGAGGTGGTTGGGACCCAGTACTTC	.	TRBD2	TRBV19	TRBJ2-5
CASSQDTSNSYNSPLHF	TGCGCCAGCAGCCAAGATACATCCAACTCCTATAATTCACCCCTCCACTTT	.	.	TRBV4-1	TRBJ1-6
CASSRQGSSYNEQFF	TGTGCCAGCAGCAGACAGGGGAGCTCCTACAATGAGCAGTTCTTC	once	TRBD1	TRBV6-1	TRBJ2-1
CASQRAGLNEKLFF	TGTGCCAGCCAGAGGGCAGGCCTTAATGAAAAACTGTTTTTT	once	.	TRBV27	TRBJ1-4
CASSFSRTGHEQYF	TGTGCCAGCAGTTTCTCTCGGACAGGGCACGAGCAGTACTTC	.	TRBD1	TRBV27	TRBJ2-7
CAISEIAFYNEQFF	TGTGCCATCAGTGAGATAGCTTTCTACAATGAGCAGTTCTTC	.	.	TRBV10-3	TRBJ2-1
CASSQGQGAGGYTF	TGCGCCAGCAGCCAGGGACAGGGGGCGGGTGGCTACACCTTC	few	TRBD1	TRBV4-1	TRBJ1-2
CSVHSVFAYNEQFF	TGCAGCGTTCATAGCGTATTCGCCTACAATGAGCAGTTCTTC	.	.	TRBV29-1	TRBJ2-1
CASSSNSIPYEQYF	TGTGCCAGCAGCTCAAATAGTATACCCTACGAGCAGTACTTC	once	.	TRBV7-9	TRBJ2-7
CASSPQGLGSEAFF	TGTGCCAGTAGTCCACAGGGTTTGGGGTCTGAAGCTTTCTTT	.	.	TRBV19	TRBJ1-1
CASSALQSSNEKLFF	TGTGCCAGCAGTGCTCTACAGTCGTCTAATGAAAAACTGTTTTTT	.	.	TRBV6-1	TRBJ1-4
CASSQDAGTGAGELFF	TGTGCCAGCAGCCAAGATGCCGGTACAGGGGCCGGGGAGCTGTTTTTT	.	TRBD1	TRBV4-2	TRBJ2-2
CASSSETRPSYEQYF	TGTGCCAGCAGCTCTGAGACTAGACCCTCCTACGAGCAGTACTTC	once	.	TRBV7-9	TRBJ2-7
CASSPTGGLYGYTF	TGTGCCAGCAGTCCGACAGGGGGGCTCTATGGCTACACCTTC	.	TRBD1	TRBV28	TRBJ1-2
CASSFSSYEQYF	TGCGCCAGCAGCTTCAGCTCCTACGAGCAGTACTTC	few	.	TRBV5-1	TRBJ2-7
CARSLGTSSSPLHF	TGTGCCAGAAGCTTGGGGACATCGTCGTCACCCCTCCACTTT	.	.	TRBV5-3	TRBJ1-6
CASSFIVRSHEQYF	TGTGCCAGCAGCTTTATTGTTCGGAGCCACGAGCAGTACTTC	.	.	TRBV5-6	TRBJ2-7
CASSLLDYEQYF	TGTGCCAGCAGCTTGTTAGACTACGAGCAGTACTTC	.	.	TRBV5-6	TRBJ2-7
CASSDPLDGRGNNEQFF	TGTGCCAGCAGCGACCCCCTTGACGGGAGAGGAAACAATGAGCAGTTCTTC	few	.	TRBV11-2	TRBJ2-1
CASRLTPGGNSPLHF	TGTGCCAGCAGACTCACACCGGGGGGGAATTCACCCCTCCACTTT	.	.	TRBV27	TRBJ1-6
CASRDSGGPFWGGELFF	TGTGCCAGCAGAGACTCGGGAGGGCCGTTTTGGGGCGGGGAGCTGTTTTTT	.	TRBD2	TRBV11-2	TRBJ2-2